One and the same sample provided the 14 T cell receptor beta chains below, sequenced in a study of T cell responses to AZD1222 COVID-19 vaccine (dated by TCRdb to the early 2020s). Libraries were constructed by the immunoSEQ multiplex PCR assay. The source is immuneACCESS, and TCRdb retained only in-frame sequences with V and J called. Part of the clones is not carried over; for the studies checked, unresolved V genes explain less than half of this, and the remainder is unexplained. Within this sample are about 150,000 clones, with 75% to 90% of them counted one time only. 5.5% to 8% of the sample rests with the top ten. According to the study, the label for this sample's time point signals: sample from adult after SARS-CoV-2 infection, after symptom onset. The sequenced sample was peripheral blood, obtained after recovery from COVID-19. The receptors shown here come from an adult who had recovered from COVID-19.

The chain's CDR3 is CASSEPSGETQYF. The CDR3 nucleotides read TGTGCCAGCAGTGAACCATCCGGAGAGACCCAGTACTTC. This chain connects TRBV2 to TRBJ2-5; no clear D gene. V lost 2 bases and J 4 bases, leaving 8 bases between the germline ends. Looked up from germline, CDR1 is SNHLY and CDR2 is FYNNEI. CDR3 size: 13 residues.

Only one count was recorded for this clone. The chain recombines TRBV12-3 or TRBV12-4 with TRBJ2-7; possibly TRBD1 for D (6 bases). V lost 5 bases to trimming and J lost 1 base, with 9 bases between them. The CDR3 has 13 amino acids. CDR3 loop: CASSPRGSYEQYF. CDR3 nucleotide sequence: TGTGCCAGCAGTCCCAGGGGATCCTACGAGCAGTACTTC.

The chain has TRBV15 and TRBJ1-6; D might be TRBD1 (6 bases). The V gene's germline CDR1 is LNHNV and CDR2 YYDKDF (reference sequence). The V end lost 0 bases, the J end lost 7 bases, and 10 bases lay between the germline ends. This CDR3 comprises 15 residues. The CDR3: CATSRDQGRNSPLHF. For the CDR3, the DNA is TGTGCCACCAGCAGAGATCAGGGGCGGAATTCACCCCTCCACTTT.

The chain employs TRBV6-2 or TRBV6-3 and TRBJ1-1; tentative D call: TRBD1 (5 bases). This CDR3 is 14 amino acids long. V was pared by 5 bases and J by 1 base, with 11 bases between. CDR1 is MNHEY and CDR2 is SVGEGT in the germline V gene. The CDR3 spells CASSNGAPNTEAFF. CDR3 coding DNA: TGTGCCAGCAGTAATGGGGCCCCGAACACTGAAGCTTTCTTT.

This sequence joins TRBV5-1 and TRBJ2-7; 11 bases line up with TRBD1. The CDR3 contains 14 residues. The V gene's germline CDR1 is SGHRS and CDR2 YFSETQ. Trimming cost V 4 bases and J 4 bases; bases outside gene matches: 4. CDR3 bases: TGCGCCAGCAGCATCGGGACAGGGGGTTACGAGCAGTACTTC. Translated, it gives CASSIGTGGYEQYF.

CDR3 sequence: CASSRTGGDRSEQYF. The CDR3 coding sequence is TGTGCCAGCAGCCGGACAGGGGGCGACCGGTCCGAGCAGTACTTC. The chain employs TRBV5-5 and TRBJ2-7; 11 bases are a match to TRBD1. The V gene's germline CDR1 is SGHKS and CDR2 YYEKEE (reference sequence). The CDR3 covers 15 residues. The V and J ends lost 4 bases and 6 bases, in that order; junction bases with no gene match: 9.

V gene TRBV19 combines with J gene TRBJ1-1; perhaps TRBD1 as D (5 bases). This CDR3 has 19 amino acids. V lost 6 bases, J lost 0 bases, and 26 bases lay in between. Looked up from germline, CDR1 is LNHDA and CDR2 is SQIVND (reference sequence). The CDR3 reads CASSPPPSAGQTMNTEAFF. In nucleotides, the CDR3 is TGTGCCAGTAGCCCCCCTCCGTCGGCAGGACAAACTATGAACACTGAAGCTTTCTTT.

The chain employs TRBV7-8 and TRBJ2-7; D perhaps matches TRBD1 (5 bases). Trimming left V 5 bases short and J 0 bases short, with 11 bases between. Germline CDR1 is SGHVS and CDR2 is FQNEAQ. The CDR3 loop spans 14 amino acids. CDR3 sequence reads: CASSPGHRSYEQYF. CDR3 nucleotides: TGTGCCAGCAGCCCAGGACACCGCTCCTACGAGCAGTACTTC.

This clone has a single count. The V call is TRBV10-3, the J call TRBJ1-6, with D tentatively TRBD1 (5 bases). With 4 bases removed from V and 6 bases from J, the gap between germline ends came to 13 bases. This CDR3 has 15 residues. Germline CDR1 reads ENHRY; CDR2 reads SYGVKD. DNA of the CDR3: TGTGCCATCAGTGGGGGGAGCAGCGTTAATTCACCCCTCCACTTT. This sequence encodes CAISGGSSVNSPLHF.

The chain couples TRBV7-9 to TRBJ2-2; D not resolved. V lost 1 base and J 1 base, leaving 7 bases between the germline ends. Germline V gene lookup returns CDR1 SEHNR and CDR2 FQNEAQ (reference sequence). The CDR3 has 15 amino acids. Here the CDR3 reads CASSLDTVNTGELFF. CDR3 in DNA: TGTGCCAGCAGCTTAGATACCGTGAACACCGGGGAGCTGTTTTTT.

The chain recombines TRBV12-3 or TRBV12-4 with TRBJ2-7; possible D gene TRBD2, 6 bases. V was pared by 11 bases and J by 4 bases, with 15 bases between. CDR3 length: 12 residues. CDR3 region: CAGRGSTYEQYF. CDR3 sequence (DNA): TGTGCCGGACGGGGGTCCACGTACGAGCAGTACTTC.

The CDR3: CASSPGGLYTEAFF. Written as DNA, the CDR3 is TGTGCCAGCTCACCCGGGGGGCTCTACACTGAAGCTTTCTTT. The chain carries TRBV18 and TRBJ1-1; possible D gene TRBD1, 6 bases. Germline CDR1 KGHSH, CDR2 LQKENI. V lost 3 bases and J lost 3, with 11 bases in between. CDR3 size: 14 residues.

The chain has TRBV7-2 and TRBJ2-1; 10 bases agree with TRBD2. J was trimmed by 2 bases and V by 5 bases; bases with no gene match: 3. CDR1 is SGHTA, CDR2 FQGNSA, per germline. This CDR3 has 15 residues. The CDR3 protein is CASSPTSGAYNEQFF. The DNA for the CDR3 is TGTGCCAGCAGCCCTACTAGCGGGGCCTACAATGAGCAGTTCTTC.

This clone came up a few times. CDR3 residues: CASSSLGGGTEAFF. The CDR3, as DNA: TGTGCCAGCAGTTCCCTTGGCGGTGGGACTGAAGCTTTCTTT. The chain uses TRBV7-9 and TRBJ1-1; no clear D. V was clipped by 6 bases and J by 5 bases, with 16 bases between them. This CDR3 spans 14 amino acids. Germline loops: CDR1 SEHNR, CDR2 FQNEAQ (reference sequence).